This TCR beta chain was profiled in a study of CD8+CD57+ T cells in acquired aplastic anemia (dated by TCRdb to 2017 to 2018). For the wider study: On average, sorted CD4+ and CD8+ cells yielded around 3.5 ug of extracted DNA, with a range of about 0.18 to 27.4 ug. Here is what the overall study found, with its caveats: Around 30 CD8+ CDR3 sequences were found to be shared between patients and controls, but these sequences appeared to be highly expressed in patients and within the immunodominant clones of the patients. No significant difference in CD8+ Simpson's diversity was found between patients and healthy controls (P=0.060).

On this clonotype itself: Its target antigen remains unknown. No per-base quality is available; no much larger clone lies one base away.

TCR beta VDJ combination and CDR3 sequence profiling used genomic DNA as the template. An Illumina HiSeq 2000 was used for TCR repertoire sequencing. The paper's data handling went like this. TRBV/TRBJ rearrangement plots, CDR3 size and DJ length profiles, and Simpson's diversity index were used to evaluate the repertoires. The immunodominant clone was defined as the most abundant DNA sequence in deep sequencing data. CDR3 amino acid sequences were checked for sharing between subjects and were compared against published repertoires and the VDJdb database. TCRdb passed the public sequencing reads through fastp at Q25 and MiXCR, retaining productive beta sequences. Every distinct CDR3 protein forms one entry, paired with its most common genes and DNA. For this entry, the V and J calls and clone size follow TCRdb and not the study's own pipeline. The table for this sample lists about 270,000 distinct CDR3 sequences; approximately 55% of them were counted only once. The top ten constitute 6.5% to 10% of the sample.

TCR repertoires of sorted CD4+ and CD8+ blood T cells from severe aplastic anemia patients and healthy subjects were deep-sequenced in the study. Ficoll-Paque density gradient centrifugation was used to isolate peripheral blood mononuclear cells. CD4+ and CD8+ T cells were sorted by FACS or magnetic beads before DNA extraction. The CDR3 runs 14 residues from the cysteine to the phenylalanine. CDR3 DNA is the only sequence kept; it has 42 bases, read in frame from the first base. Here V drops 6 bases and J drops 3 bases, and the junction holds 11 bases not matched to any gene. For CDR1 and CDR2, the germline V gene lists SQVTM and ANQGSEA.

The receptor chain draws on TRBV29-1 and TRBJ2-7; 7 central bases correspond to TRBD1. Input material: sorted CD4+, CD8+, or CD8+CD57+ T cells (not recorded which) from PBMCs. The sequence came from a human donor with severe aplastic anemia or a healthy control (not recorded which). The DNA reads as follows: TGCAGCGTCGCCGGGACAGATGTAGACTACGAGCAGTACTTC. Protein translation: CSVAGTDVDYEQYF.